The 25 T cell receptor beta chains below come from one sample, sequenced in a study of cytomegalovirus exposure and HLA in healthy donors. It was with 60 Vbeta and 13 Jbeta primers that the PCR ran. Only in-frame clones appear in the TCRdb table, and some are missing; sequencing was by immunoSEQ multiplex PCR. The sample consists of about 190,000 clones, about four fifths of them appearing once. Source material: PBMCs. These receptors all come from a woman between 45 and 60 years old in good health and CMV-seropositive.

The rearrangement links TRBV6-6 to TRBJ1-4; possibly TRBD1 for D (6 bases). Between the trimmed V and J ends, which lost 5 bases and 3 bases, there was a span of 10 bases. The CDR3 extends over 14 amino acids. Germline V lookup: CDR1 MNHNY, CDR2 SVGAGI (reference sequence). The CDR3 nucleotides read TGTGCCAGCAGTCAGACAGGTCCTAATGAAAAACTGTTTTTT. It yields the protein CASSQTGPNEKLFF.

As concerns this clone: Germline is not matched at one junction end, which may reflect a read error. In the same sample, other DNA sequences code for this CDR3. V and J are TRBV15 and TRBJ1-2; D might be TRBD1 (5 bases). The germline V gene encodes CDR1 LNHNV and CDR2 YYDKDF (reference sequence). CDR3 length: 14 residues. In DNA form, the CDR3 reads TGCGCCACCAGCAGCACCCGGGGGGTGACGGGCTACACCTTC. This translates into CATSSTRGVTGYTF.

With respect to this clone: One end of the junction does not line up with germline, which may come from a read error. This chain links TRBV11-2 with TRBJ1-4, with D perhaps matching TRBD1 (5 bases). Per germline, CDR1 SGHAT and CDR2 FQNNGV. This CDR3 is built from 13 residues. The CDR3 here is CASSLINGDSLFF. CDR3 in DNA: TGTGCCAGCAGCTTAATTAACGGAGACAGCCTTTTCTTT. Drawing the rest from reference TRBV11-2 and TRBJ1-4, the complete variable domain is EAGVAQSPRYKIIEKRQSVAFWCNPISGHATLYWYQQILGQGPKLLIQFQNNGVVDDSQLPKDRFSAERLKGVDSTLKIQPAKLEDSAVYLCASSLINGDSLFFGSGTQLSVL.

This clone was counted only a few times. This chain links TRBV5-6 with TRBJ2-2; D may be TRBD2 (6 bases). This CDR3 is built from 15 residues. Germline CDR1 is SGHDT and CDR2 is YYEEEE. V was clipped by 4 bases and J by 5 bases, with 15 bases between them. The chain's CDR3 is CASSVPGTSTGELFF. The CDR3 nucleotides are TGTGCCAGCAGCGTACCCGGGACTTCAACCGGGGAGCTGTTTTTT.

Regarding this clone: One end of the junction is discordant with germline, which a read error may explain. The J gene is TRBJ2-3, the V gene TRBV7-9; 7 positions agree with TRBD1. CDR1 is SEHNR, CDR2 FQNEAQ, per germline (reference sequence). The CDR3 is made up of 14 amino acids. The CDR3 spells CSSSSDRAVDTQYF. DNA of the CDR3: TGTTCCAGCAGCTCTGACAGGGCGGTAGATACGCAGTATTTT.

V is TRBV15 and J is TRBJ2-3; TRBD2 aligns across 15 bases. With V trimmed by 1 base and J by 7 bases, 3 bases remained unmatched. The CDR3 contains 16 residues. Germline values: CDR1 LNHNV, CDR2 YYDKDF (reference sequence). The chain's CDR3 is CATSRGTSGGANTQYF. CDR3 bases: TGTGCCACCAGCAGAGGGACTAGCGGGGGGGCAAATACGCAGTATTTT.

V usage is TRBV9 and J usage is TRBJ2-5; a weak D match, TRBD2 (7 bases). The CDR3 extends over 15 amino acids. V lost 0 bases and J 6 bases, leaving 15 bases between the germline ends. Germline V gene data show CDR1 as SGDLS and CDR2 as YYNGEE. This CDR3 reads CASSVGMGGPQTQYF. The CDR3, as DNA: TGTGCCAGCAGCGTAGGAATGGGGGGGCCACAGACCCAGTACTTC. The entire variable domain, with the rest obtained from reference TRBV9 and TRBJ2-5, is as follows: DSGVTQTPKHLITATGQRVTLRCSPRSGDLSVYWYQQSLDQGLQFLIQYYNGEERAKGNILERFSAQQFPDLHSELNLSSLELGDSALYFCASSVGMGGPQTQYFGPGTRLLVL.

As concerns this clone: The junction and the germline gene differ at one end; a read error may be behind it. Other DNA sequences in the sample encode the same CDR3. The chain links TRBV27 to TRBJ2-4; weak D call: TRBD2 (5 bases). The CDR3 contains 13 residues. Germline V gene lookup returns CDR1 MNHEY and CDR2 SMNVEV (reference sequence). The CDR3 region is CASSSFRENIQYF. In DNA form, the CDR3 reads TGTGCCAGCAGTTCTTTCCGGGAAAATATTCAGTACTTC.

This chain links TRBV2 with TRBJ2-7; TRBD1 might be the D (7 bases). Germline CDR1 SNHLY, CDR2 FYNNEI. The V end was cut by 6 bases, the J end by 4 bases, with 13 bases between. This CDR3 is built from 13 residues. CDR3 residues: CASRGGGDYEQYF. The CDR3 DNA follows: TGTGCCAGCAGAGGAGGGGGCGATTACGAGCAGTACTTC.

The rearrangement joins TRBV6-1 to TRBJ2-5, with 11 bases aligning to TRBD2. This CDR3 spans 15 amino acids. The germline CDR1 and CDR2 sequences are MNHNS and SASEGT. Germline trimming cut 4 bases from V and 4 bases from J; bases unmatched to any gene: 5. The CDR3 coding sequence is TGTGCCAGCAGTGGACTAGCGGGGTTAGGAGAGACCCAGTACTTC. It encodes CASSGLAGLGETQYF.

The V gene is TRBV18, the J gene TRBJ1-5, with D possibly matching TRBD1 (5 bases). The V end lost 3 bases, the J end lost 4 bases, and 7 bases lay between the germline ends. This CDR3 spans 13 amino acids. Germline lookup yields CDR1 KGHSH and CDR2 LQKENI. Here the CDR3 DNA reads TGTGCCAGCTCACCGACAGCGAATCAGCCCCAGCATTTT. Protein: CASSPTANQPQHF.

This clone was counted once. Germline and junction disagree at one end, which may indicate a read error. V usage is TRBV5-1 and J usage is TRBJ1-3; 8 bases align to TRBD1. The CDR3 length is 14 residues. CDR1 SGHRS and CDR2 YFSETQ come from the germline V gene. The CDR3 coding sequence is TGCGCCGGCAGCACGGGGACAGGCGGAAACACCATATATTTT. Translation gives CAGSTGTGGNTIYF. Variable domain in full (rest from reference TRBV5-1 and TRBJ1-3): KAGVTQTPRYLIKTRGQQVTLSCSPISGHRSVSWYQQTPGQGLQFLFEYFSETQRNKGNFPGRFSGRQFSNSRSEMNVSTLELGDSALYLCAGSTGTGGNTIYFGEGSWLTVV.

This clone has just a few counts. V gene TRBV6-5 combines with J gene TRBJ2-7, with a weak D call TRBD1 (6 bases). The V and J ends lost 6 bases and 1 base respectively, with 10 bases between them. CDR1 is MNHEY and CDR2 is SVGAGI in the germline V gene. The CDR3 loop spans 13 amino acids. The CDR3, as DNA: TGTGCCAGCAGATTTACAGGGTCCTACGAGCAGTACTTC. Its protein product is CASRFTGSYEQYF.

J is TRBJ2-1 and V is TRBV4-1; D is unresolved. This CDR3 comprises 14 residues. The V and J ends lost 1 base and 4 bases respectively, with 8 bases between them. Looked up from germline, CDR1 is MGHRA and CDR2 is YSYEKL. The CDR3 spells CASSQVLEYNEQFF. The CDR3 bases are TGCGCCAGCAGCCAAGTTTTGGAGTACAATGAGCAGTTCTTC.

The rearrangement uses TRBV2 and TRBJ2-5; no clear D gene. Per the germline V gene, CDR1 is SNHLY and CDR2 is FYNNEI. The CDR3 covers 13 residues. V gave up 4 bases and J gave up 5 bases, with 11 bases separating them. CDR3 in DNA: TGTGCCAGCAGTGGCGATACCAGGGAGACCCAGTACTTC. Amino acid sequence: CASSGDTRETQYF.

The rearrangement uses TRBV6-6 and TRBJ2-7, with D perhaps matching TRBD2 (6 bases). The CDR3 extends over 13 amino acids. Deletions cut 8 bases from V and 7 bases from J, with 18 bases between. CDR1 is MNHNY and CDR2 is SVGAGI in the germline V gene (reference sequence). This CDR3 reads CASSVRGISEQYF. The CDR3 nucleotides read TGTGCCAGCTCAGTGCGGGGCATTTCGGAGCAGTACTTC.

The chain recombines TRBV4-3 with TRBJ2-7; perhaps TRBD1 as D (6 bases). The CDR3 contains 14 residues. From germline, CDR1 is LGHNA and CDR2 YSLEER. V gave up 4 bases and J gave up 0 bases, with 10 bases separating them. CDR3 residues: CASSLRDTSYEQYF. The CDR3 region has the DNA TGCGCCAGCAGCCTCCGGGACACCTCCTACGAGCAGTACTTC.

The chain recombines TRBV5-4 with TRBJ2-1; TRBD2 matches at 12 bases. Germline V CDR1 and CDR2: SGHNT, YYREEE (reference sequence). The CDR3 is 17 residues long. J lost 5 bases, V lost 4 bases, and 10 bases had no gene match. The CDR3 bases are TGTGCCAGCAGCCTACTTAAACTAGCGGGGGGTCACAATGAGCAGTTCTTC. Its protein product is CASSLLKLAGGHNEQFF.

This chain connects TRBV6-1 to TRBJ2-5; D may be TRBD1 or TRBD2 (5 bases each). Looked up from germline, CDR1 is MNHNS and CDR2 is SASEGT. The CDR3 consists of 12 residues. Between the trimmed V and J ends, which lost 10 bases and 3 bases, there was a span of 12 bases. In DNA form, the CDR3 reads TGTGCCACCAGGGCGGAGGAAGAGACCCAGTACTTC. This gives the protein CATRAEEETQYF.

In nucleotides, the CDR3 is TGTGCCAGTACAGGGGCTAGCGGGGGCAATGAGCAGTTCTTC. This sequence encodes CASTGASGGNEQFF. J is TRBJ2-1 and V is TRBV2; 10 bases are shared with TRBD2. Germline loops: CDR1 SNHLY, CDR2 FYNNEI. With 9 bases clipped from V and 6 bases from J, the junction kept 8 bases outside the gene matches. The CDR3 extends over 14 amino acids.

The sample holds a few counts of this clone. The chain recombines TRBV5-4 with TRBJ1-4; D remains ambiguous. The CDR3 covers 14 residues. Germline V CDR1 and CDR2: SGHNT, YYREEE (reference sequence). Trimming left V 4 bases short and J 8 bases short, with 15 bases between. This chain's CDR3 is CASSKEGSGEKLFF. CDR3 in DNA: TGTGCCAGCAGCAAGGAGGGATCAGGAGAAAAACTGTTTTTT.

The chain uses TRBV6-6 and TRBJ2-3; 9 bases are a match to TRBD2. The CDR3 consists of 15 residues. V trimming: 3 bases; J trimming: 6 bases; junction bases outside the gene matches: 7. The V gene's germline CDR1 is MNHNY and CDR2 SVGAGI (reference sequence). Here the CDR3 DNA reads TGTGCCAGCAGTTATGGCGGGGGGGCTGGGGATACGCAGTATTTT. It is translated as CASSYGGGAGDTQYF.

J is TRBJ1-2 and V is TRBV9; 8 nucleotides line up with TRBD1. With 4 bases clipped from V and 4 bases from J, the junction kept 6 bases outside the gene matches. The germline gives CDR1 SGDLS, CDR2 YYNGEE. CDR3 length equals 14 residues. The CDR3 is CASSTLGTGYGYTF. The DNA of the CDR3 is TGTGCCAGCAGCACCCTCGGGACAGGCTATGGCTACACCTTC. Full variable domain (outside the CDR3, taken from reference TRBV9 and TRBJ1-2): DSGVTQTPKHLITATGQRVTLRCSPRSGDLSVYWYQQSLDQGLQFLIQYYNGEERAKGNILERFSAQQFPDLHSELNLSSLELGDSALYFCASSTLGTGYGYTFGSGTRLTVV.

The chain links TRBV11-2 to TRBJ2-5, with D unresolved. Germline assignment: CDR1 SGHAT and CDR2 FQNNGV. Between the trimmed V and J ends, which lost 2 bases and 0 bases, there was a span of 10 bases. The CDR3 has 15 residues. In DNA, the CDR3 is TGTGCCAGCAGCTTATCCGATCGGTACCAAGAGACCCAGTACTTC. It codes for CASSLSDRYQETQYF.

This chain connects TRBV15 to TRBJ2-7; TRBD2 matches at 8 bases. Losses at the gene ends were 4 bases for V and 7 bases for J; bases not matched to a gene: 15. Germline-derived CDR1 and CDR2 are LNHNV and YYDKDF (reference sequence). The CDR3 consists of 16 residues. CDR3 residues: CATSTPGGAGAGEQYF. The CDR3 bases are TGTGCCACCAGCACTCCCGGGGGAGCGGGGGCAGGGGAGCAGTACTTC.